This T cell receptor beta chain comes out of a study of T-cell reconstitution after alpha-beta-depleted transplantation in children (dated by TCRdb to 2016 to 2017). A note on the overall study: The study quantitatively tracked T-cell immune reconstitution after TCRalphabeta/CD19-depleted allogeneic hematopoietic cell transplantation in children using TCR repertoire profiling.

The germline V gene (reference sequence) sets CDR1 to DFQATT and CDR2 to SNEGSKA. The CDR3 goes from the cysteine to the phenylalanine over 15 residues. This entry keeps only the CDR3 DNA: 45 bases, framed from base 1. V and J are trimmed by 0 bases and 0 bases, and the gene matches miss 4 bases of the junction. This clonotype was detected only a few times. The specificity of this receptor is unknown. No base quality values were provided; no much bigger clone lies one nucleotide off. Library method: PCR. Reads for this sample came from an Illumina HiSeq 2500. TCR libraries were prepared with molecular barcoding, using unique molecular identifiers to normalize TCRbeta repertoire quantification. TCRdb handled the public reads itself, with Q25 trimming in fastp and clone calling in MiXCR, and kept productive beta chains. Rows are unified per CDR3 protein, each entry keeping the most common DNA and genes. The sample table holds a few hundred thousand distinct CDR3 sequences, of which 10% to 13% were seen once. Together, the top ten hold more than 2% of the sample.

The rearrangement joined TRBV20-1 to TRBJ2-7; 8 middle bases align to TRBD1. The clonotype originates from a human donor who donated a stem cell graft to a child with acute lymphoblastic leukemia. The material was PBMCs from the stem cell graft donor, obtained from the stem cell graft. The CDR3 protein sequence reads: CSAREHRGTSYEQYF. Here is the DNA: TGCAGTGCTAGAGAACACAGGGGGACCTCCTACGAGCAGTACTTC.